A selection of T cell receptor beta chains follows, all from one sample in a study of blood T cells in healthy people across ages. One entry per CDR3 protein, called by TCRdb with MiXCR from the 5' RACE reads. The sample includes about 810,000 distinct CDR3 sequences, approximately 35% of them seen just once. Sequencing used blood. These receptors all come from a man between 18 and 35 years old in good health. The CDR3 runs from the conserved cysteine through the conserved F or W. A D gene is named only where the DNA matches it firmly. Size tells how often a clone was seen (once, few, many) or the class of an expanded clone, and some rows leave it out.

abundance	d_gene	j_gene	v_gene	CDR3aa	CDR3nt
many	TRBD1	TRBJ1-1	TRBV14	CASSPRDRGRKAFF	TGTGCCAGCAGCCCCCGGGACAGGGGACGTAAAGCTTTCTTT
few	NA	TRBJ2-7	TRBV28	CASGPSVGNGYEQYF	TGTGCCAGCGGTCCCAGTGTAGGGAATGGCTACGAGCAGTACTTC
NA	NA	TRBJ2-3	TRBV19	CASSNTDERTDTQYF	TGTGCCAGTAGTAATACAGACGAGCGCACAGATACGCAGTATTTT
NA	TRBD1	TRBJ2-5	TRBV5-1	CASSPWTGGTETQYF	TGCGCCAGCAGCCCTTGGACAGGGGGAACAGAGACCCAGTACTTC
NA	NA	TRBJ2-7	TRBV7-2	CASSFSGSQPYEQYF	TGTGCCAGCAGCTTCTCAGGGTCTCAGCCCTACGAGCAGTACTTC
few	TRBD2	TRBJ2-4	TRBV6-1	CASSAGLAGAPAKNIQYF	TGTGCCAGCAGTGCCGGACTAGCGGGGGCCCCAGCCAAAAACATTCAGTACTTC
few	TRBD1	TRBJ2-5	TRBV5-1	CASSLDKTGRETQYF	TGCGCCAGCAGCTTGGACAAGACAGGGCGAGAGACCCAGTACTTC
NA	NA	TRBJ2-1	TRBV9	CASSVDRGPSYNEQFF	TGTGCCAGCAGCGTAGATCGGGGGCCCTCCTACAATGAGCAGTTCTTC
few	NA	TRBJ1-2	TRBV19	CASKPPGLAYGYTF	TGTGCCAGCAAACCCCCGGGACTTGCCTATGGCTACACCTTC
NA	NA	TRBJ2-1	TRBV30	CAWSVGTPRGNEQFF	TGTGCCTGGAGTGTCGGGACTCCCCGGGGCAATGAGCAGTTCTTC
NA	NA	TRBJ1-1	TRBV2	CASSEQSNTEAFF	TGTGCCAGCAGTGAACAATCGAACACTGAAGCTTTCTTT
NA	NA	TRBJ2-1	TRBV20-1	CSAGKDSRYEQFF	TGCAGTGCTGGCAAGGATAGTCGGTATGAGCAGTTCTTC
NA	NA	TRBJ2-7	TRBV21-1	CASSKAPLSPSYEQYF	TGTGCCAGCAGCAAAGCTCCTTTGTCGCCCTCCTACGAGCAGTACTTC
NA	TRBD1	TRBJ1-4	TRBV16	CASSQRQGNEKLFF	TGTGCCAGCAGCCAACGACAGGGGAATGAAAAACTGTTTTTT
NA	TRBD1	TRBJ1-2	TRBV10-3	CAIRGQFSNYGYTF	TGTGCCATCAGGGGACAGTTTTCTAACTATGGCTACACCTTC